Listed here are 17 T cell receptor beta chains from one sample, sequenced in a study of blood T cell repertoires in COVID-19. Method: immunoSEQ multiplex PCR; TCRdb's copy keeps in-frame clones and lacks some. The repertoire holds 150,000 to 200,000 clones, with around 80% as singletons. Sequenced material: peripheral blood. The receptors were sampled from a woman older than 75 with active or convalescent COVID-19.

This chain joins TRBV18 and TRBJ1-4; 7 nucleotides match TRBD1. The V segment lost 4 bases and the J segment 7 bases; nucleotides outside the gene matches: 6. Germline lookup yields CDR1 KGHSH and CDR2 LQKENI. The CDR3 totals 14 residues. CDR3 nucleotides: TGTGCCAGCTCACGAACAGGGGAAGGTGAAAAACTGTTTTTT. It specifies CASSRTGEGEKLFF.

This rearrangement joins TRBV5-4 to TRBJ2-5; 10 bases are shared with TRBD2. This CDR3 is built from 16 residues. Germline V gives CDR1 SGHNT, CDR2 YYREEE (reference sequence). V lost 4 bases to trimming and J lost 2 bases; unmatched junction nucleotides: 8. The CDR3 sequence: CASSTGRTSGQETQYF. The DNA of the CDR3 is TGTGCCAGCAGCACAGGACGGACTAGCGGTCAAGAGACCCAGTACTTC.

The chain is built from TRBV6-5 and TRBJ1-4; unclear D gene. CDR1 is MNHEY and CDR2 is SVGAGI in the germline V gene. V lost 6 bases and J 4 bases, leaving 15 bases between the germline ends. This CDR3 spans 15 amino acids. In nucleotides, the CDR3 is TGTGCCAGCAGACTGGACGGGATTATTAATGAAAAACTGTTTTTT. The encoded protein is CASRLDGIINEKLFF.

This clone showed up just a few times. This sequence joins TRBV11-3 and TRBJ2-3, with TRBD2 matching 9 bases. The J segment lost 3 bases and the V segment lost 1 base, leaving 5 bases of the junction unmatched. Germline V gives CDR1 SGHNT, CDR2 YENEEA. This CDR3 has 16 residues. CDR3 loop: CASSLAASGATDTQYF. CDR3 nucleotide sequence: TGTGCCAGCAGCTTAGCGGCTAGCGGGGCTACAGATACGCAGTATTTT. The variable domain in full, with the rest retrieved from reference TRBV11-3 and TRBJ2-3, is EAGVVQSPRYKIIEKKQPVAFWCNPISGHNTLYWYLQNLGQGPELLIRYENEEAVDDSQLPKDRFSAERLKGVDSTLKIQPAELGDSAVYLCASSLAASGATDTQYFGPGTRLTVL.

The chain links TRBV6-4 to TRBJ2-3, with D perhaps TRBD2 (6 bases). The germline CDR1 and CDR2 sequences are MRHNA and SNTAGT. Trimming took off 5 bases at V and 8 bases at J, with 8 bases between the two ends. This CDR3 is built from 11 residues. The CDR3 sequence: CASSRGGTQYF. The CDR3 bases are TGTGCCAGCAGTAGGGGAGGTACGCAGTATTTT.

This chain joins TRBV7-9 and TRBJ2-1, with D possibly being TRBD1 (6 bases). Trimming removed 5 bases from V and 8 bases from J, with 22 bases in between. The CDR3 spans 16 residues. Per the germline V gene, CDR1 is SEHNR and CDR2 is FQNEAQ (reference sequence). The DNA for the CDR3 is TGTGCCAGCAGCCCCCAACGACGGGTACAGGGTGATGAGCAGTTCTTC. Its protein product is CASSPQRRVQGDEQFF.

The J gene is TRBJ2-1, the V gene TRBV6-6; maybe TRBD1 (5 bases). Germline CDR1 and CDR2: MNHNY and SVGAGI (reference sequence). This CDR3 spans 14 amino acids. V lost 6 bases and J lost 7, with 16 bases in between. Written as DNA, the CDR3 is TGTGCCAGCAGACCCTGGGCAGGGCCGAATGAGCAGTTCTTC. Amino acid sequence: CASRPWAGPNEQFF.

This clone has ten or more counts. The chain links TRBV4-2 to TRBJ2-2; D gene uncertain. CDR1 LGHNA and CDR2 YNFKEQ come from the germline V gene. V was cut by 0 bases and J by 4 bases, with 9 bases left in between. This CDR3 contains 15 residues. The CDR3 DNA reads TGTGCCAGCAGCCAAGAAACCGCCGGCACCGGGGAGCTGTTTTTT. Its translation is CASSQETAGTGELFF.

A word on this clone: Other nucleotide sequences from this sample produce the same CDR3. This rearrangement joins TRBV5-1 to TRBJ1-5; the D gene is possibly TRBD1 (6 bases). The CDR3 is 15 amino acids. From germline, CDR1 is SGHRS and CDR2 YFSETQ. V was clipped by 0 bases and J by 4 bases, with 11 bases between them. Here the CDR3 DNA reads TGCGCCAGCAGCTTGGGAGGGACATCTAATCAGCCCCAGCATTTT. It encodes CASSLGGTSNQPQHF.

The V call is TRBV6-1, the J call TRBJ2-5; D is possibly TRBD1 (6 bases). V was pared by 1 base and J by 6 bases, with 12 bases between. The CDR3 spans 14 residues. Germline values: CDR1 MNHNS, CDR2 SASEGT. DNA of the CDR3: TGTGCCAGCAGTGAAGAGGTCCAGGGGAAGACCCAGTACTTC. As protein: CASSEEVQGKTQYF.

The chain uses TRBV6-2 or TRBV6-3 and TRBJ1-1; D possibly corresponds to TRBD1 (6 bases). V was cut by 4 bases and J by 1 base, with 19 bases left in between. This CDR3 contains 17 residues. The germline V gene has CDR1 MNHEY and CDR2 SVGEGT. The CDR3 sequence is CASSFDRNRAENTEAFF. CDR3 DNA: TGTGCCAGCAGTTTCGATAGAAACAGGGCGGAGAACACTGAAGCTTTCTTT.

The J gene is TRBJ1-3, the V gene TRBV7-3, with 8 bases aligning to TRBD1. Germline V CDR1 and CDR2: SGHTA, FQGTGA. After removal of 6 bases from V and 4 bases from J, the junction contained 5 bases not matched to a gene. This CDR3 contains 14 residues. The CDR3 spells CASSLTGAGNTIYF. CDR3 nucleotide sequence: TGTGCCAGCAGTTTGACAGGGGCCGGAAACACCATATATTTT.

The chain has TRBV13 and TRBJ1-5; D may be TRBD1 (5 bases). CDR3 length: 14 amino acids. V dropped 2 bases and J dropped 4 bases, with 9 bases sitting between them. Germline V lookup: CDR1 PRHDT, CDR2 FYEKMQ (reference sequence). The CDR3 region is CASSLSRANQPQHF. DNA for the CDR3: TGTGCCAGCAGCTTAAGCAGGGCAAATCAGCCCCAGCATTTT.

The table lists this clone with a few counts. The DNA for the CDR3 is TGTGCCAGCAGTTTAGGGCAGACCTTCGTGGGCTACACCTTC. Translation: CASSLGQTFVGYTF. This sequence joins TRBV28 and TRBJ1-2; D unresolved. Germline CDR1 reads MDHEN; CDR2 reads SYDVKM. Trimming cost V 2 bases and J 8 bases, with 15 bases left between them. There are 14 residues in the CDR3.

This chain joins TRBV3-1 (or the pseudogene TRBV3-2) and TRBJ2-1, with D unclear. Germline CDR1 and CDR2: LGHDT and YNNKEL (reference sequence). CDR3 size: 19 residues. The germline V and J ends were trimmed by 0 bases and 8 bases, with 26 bases remaining between them. The CDR3 DNA sequence: TGTGCCAGCAGCCAAGAGACCCTGAGTCGAGAAGTGGGCCTCTATGAGCAGTTCTTC. Translation: CASSQETLSREVGLYEQFF.

The chain employs TRBV9 and TRBJ2-1; 8 bases match TRBD2. This CDR3 contains 15 residues. The J segment lost 7 bases and the V segment lost 0 bases, leaving 6 bases of the junction unmatched. In germline, CDR1 is SGDLS, CDR2 YYNGEE. DNA for the CDR3: TGTGCCAGCAGCGTAGAGCCGGGGGGGATAAATGAGCAGTTCTTC. It codes for CASSVEPGGINEQFF.

This rearrangement joins TRBV7-7 to TRBJ1-4, with unresolved D. The CDR3 runs to 15 residues. The V end lost 1 base, the J end lost 2 bases, and 8 bases lay between the germline ends. The germline gives CDR1 SSHAT, CDR2 FNYEAQ (reference sequence). This chain's CDR3 is CASSLGSGTNEKLFF. The DNA of the CDR3 is TGTGCCAGCAGCTTAGGCTCCGGGACTAATGAAAAACTGTTTTTT.